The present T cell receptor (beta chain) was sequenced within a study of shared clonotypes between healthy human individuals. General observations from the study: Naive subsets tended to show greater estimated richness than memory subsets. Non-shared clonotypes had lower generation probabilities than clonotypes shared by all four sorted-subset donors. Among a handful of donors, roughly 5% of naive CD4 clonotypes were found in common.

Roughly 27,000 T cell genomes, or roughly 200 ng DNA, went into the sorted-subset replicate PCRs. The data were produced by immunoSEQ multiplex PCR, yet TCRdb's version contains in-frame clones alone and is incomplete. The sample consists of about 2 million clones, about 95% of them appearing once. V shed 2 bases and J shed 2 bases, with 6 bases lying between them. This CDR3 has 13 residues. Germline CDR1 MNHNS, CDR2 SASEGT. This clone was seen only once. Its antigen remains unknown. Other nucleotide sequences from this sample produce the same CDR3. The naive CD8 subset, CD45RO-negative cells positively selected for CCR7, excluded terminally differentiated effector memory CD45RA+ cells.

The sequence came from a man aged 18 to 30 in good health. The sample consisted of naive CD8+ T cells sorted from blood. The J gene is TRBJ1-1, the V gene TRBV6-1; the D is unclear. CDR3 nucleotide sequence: TGTGCCAGCAGTGAAACATTAAACACTGAAGCTTTCTTT. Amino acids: CASSETLNTEAFF.